These T cell receptor beta chains were read from a single sample in a study of T cell responses to AZD1222 COVID-19 vaccine. Using immunoSEQ multiplex PCR, the repertoire was profiled, and TCRdb retains in-frame clones only, with some absent. The sample has more than 110,000 clones; 80% to 90% are singletons. This specimen was peripheral blood, taken on day 0 of AZD1222 vaccination. The receptors shown here come from an adult in good health. CDR3s include the opening cysteine and the closing phenylalanine or tryptophan. A D gene is named only where the DNA matches it firmly. Only some rows state a clone size, as once, few, many or a class for expanded clones.

V: TRBV5-1; J: TRBJ2-1; size: NA; D: NA; CDR3: CASSLGDSGAYNEQFF; DNA: TGCGCCAGCAGCTTGGGGGATTCAGGGGCCTACAATGAGCAGTTCTTC
V: TRBV19; J: TRBJ1-5; size: NA; D: TRBD1; CDR3: CASSILGFGTGGNQPQHF; DNA: TGTGCCAGTAGTATATTAGGGTTCGGGACAGGGGGCAATCAGCCCCAGCATTTT
V: TRBV3-1/TRBV3-2; J: TRBJ1-2; size: NA; D: NA; CDR3: CASSLGSYGYTF; DNA: TGTGCCAGCTCCCTGGGATCCTATGGCTACACCTTC
V: TRBV6-5; J: TRBJ1-3; size: NA; D: TRBD1; CDR3: CASSPGQGIGNTIYF; DNA: TGTGCCAGCAGTCCGGGACAGGGAATCGGAAACACCATATATTTT
V: TRBV27; J: TRBJ2-7; size: NA; D: NA; CDR3: CASSPGAGEQYF; DNA: TGTGCCAGCAGTCCGGGGGCGGGGGAGCAGTACTTC
V: TRBV19; J: TRBJ2-7; size: NA; D: TRBD2; CDR3: CASSPLAGGAYEQYF; DNA: TGTGCCAGTAGCCCCCTCGCGGGGGGCGCCTACGAGCAGTACTTC
V: TRBV5-5; J: TRBJ1-4; size: NA; D: NA; CDR3: CASSPAEEKLFF; DNA: TGTGCCAGCAGCCCGGCTGAGGAAAAACTGTTTTTT
V: TRBV6-1; J: TRBJ2-3; size: NA; D: NA; CDR3: CASSELRGGSTDTQYF; DNA: TGTGCCAGCAGTGAATTAAGGGGGGGGAGCACAGATACGCAGTATTTT
V: TRBV10-2; J: TRBJ1-5; size: once; D: TRBD1; CDR3: CASSNRGDSNQPQHF; DNA: TGCGCCAGCAGTAACAGGGGGGATAGCAATCAGCCCCAGCATTTT
V: TRBV5-1; J: TRBJ2-7; size: NA; D: TRBD1; CDR3: CASSSRGQYEQYF; DNA: TGCGCCAGCAGCTCCAGGGGGCAGTACGAGCAGTACTTC
V: TRBV10-3; J: TRBJ1-2; size: NA; D: TRBD1; CDR3: CAISESDLGQAIYGYTF; DNA: TGTGCCATCAGTGAGTCGGATCTAGGACAGGCCATCTATGGCTACACCTTC
V: TRBV15; J: TRBJ1-6; size: NA; D: NA; CDR3: CATSGSSYNSPLHF; DNA: TGTGCCACCAGCGGGAGCTCCTATAATTCACCCCTCCACTTT
V: TRBV21-1; J: TRBJ1-6; size: NA; D: NA; CDR3: CASAPQGENSPLHF; DNA: TGTGCCAGCGCCCCCCAGGGAGAGAATTCACCCCTCCACTTT
V: TRBV4-1; J: TRBJ1-2; size: NA; D: TRBD1; CDR3: CASSQEDRINYGYTF; DNA: TGCGCCAGCAGCCAAGAGGACAGGATAAACTATGGCTACACCTTC
V: TRBV3-1/TRBV3-2; J: TRBJ1-1; size: NA; D: NA; CDR3: CASSQVFRGLGDRKNTEAFF; DNA: TGTGCCAGCAGCCAAGTCTTTAGAGGGTTGGGCGACAGGAAGAACACTGAAGCTTTCTTT
V: TRBV28; J: TRBJ2-5; size: NA; D: TRBD2; CDR3: CASSPERGRGETQYF; DNA: TGTGCCAGCAGTCCCGAACGAGGGAGGGGAGAGACCCAGTACTTC
V: TRBV10-3; J: TRBJ2-6; size: few; D: NA; CDR3: CAISELRGTGANVLTF; DNA: TGTGCCATCAGTGAGCTCCGGGGGACTGGGGCCAACGTCCTGACTTTC
V: TRBV5-1; J: TRBJ1-1; size: NA; D: NA; CDR3: CASSLGDVNTEAFF; DNA: TGCGCCAGCAGCTTGGGGGACGTGAACACTGAAGCTTTCTTT
V: TRBV12-3/TRBV12-4; J: TRBJ1-1; size: NA; D: NA; CDR3: CASSPNRDVGAFF; DNA: TGTGCCAGCAGTCCCAACCGGGACGTAGGAGCTTTCTTT
V: TRBV7-2; J: TRBJ2-1; size: NA; D: TRBD2; CDR3: CASIRGTSVWNYNEQFF; DNA: TGTGCCAGCATCAGGGGGACTAGCGTTTGGAACTACAATGAGCAGTTCTTC
V: TRBV24-1; J: TRBJ1-2; size: NA; D: TRBD1; CDR3: CATSGARDRGDGYTF; DNA: TGTGCCACCAGTGGTGCCCGGGACAGGGGGGATGGCTACACCTTC
V: TRBV28; J: TRBJ2-7; size: NA; D: NA; CDR3: CASSLTREQYF; DNA: TGTGCCAGCAGCTTGACACGGGAGCAGTACTTC
V: TRBV5-1; J: TRBJ1-5; size: NA; D: NA; CDR3: CASSLARGQPQHF; DNA: TGCGCCAGCAGCTTGGCCAGGGGCCAGCCCCAGCATTTT
V: TRBV5-1; J: TRBJ1-4; size: NA; D: NA; CDR3: CASSLAPGSNEKLFF; DNA: TGCGCCAGCAGCTTGGCGCCAGGGAGCAATGAAAAACTGTTTTTT
V: TRBV7-9; J: TRBJ2-1; size: few; D: NA; CDR3: CASSLDGVAGDEQFF; DNA: TGTGCCAGCAGCTTAGACGGCGTGGCGGGCGATGAGCAGTTCTTC
V: TRBV11-3; J: TRBJ2-7; size: NA; D: NA; CDR3: CASSLERDHEQYF; DNA: TGTGCCAGCAGCTTAGAGAGGGACCACGAGCAGTACTTC